This TCR beta chain was sequenced in a study of blood T cell repertoires in COVID-19. The protocol was immunoSEQ multiplex PCR, while the TCRdb copy is restricted to in-frame clones and leaves out a portion. The sample has fewer than 150,000 clones, more than 85% seen once. Per the germline V gene, CDR1 is SNHLY and CDR2 is FYNNEI. This CDR3 comprises 16 residues. V shed 2 bases and J shed 0 bases, with 11 bases lying between them. The sequencing input was peripheral blood. The clonotype was recovered from a human donor in a cohort sampled during active COVID-19. This chain links TRBV2 with TRBJ1-5; D is unresolved. In DNA, the CDR3 is TGTGCCAGCAGTGAACGAAGCACCTATAGCAATCAGCCCCAGCATTTT. This sequence encodes CASSERSTYSNQPQHF.